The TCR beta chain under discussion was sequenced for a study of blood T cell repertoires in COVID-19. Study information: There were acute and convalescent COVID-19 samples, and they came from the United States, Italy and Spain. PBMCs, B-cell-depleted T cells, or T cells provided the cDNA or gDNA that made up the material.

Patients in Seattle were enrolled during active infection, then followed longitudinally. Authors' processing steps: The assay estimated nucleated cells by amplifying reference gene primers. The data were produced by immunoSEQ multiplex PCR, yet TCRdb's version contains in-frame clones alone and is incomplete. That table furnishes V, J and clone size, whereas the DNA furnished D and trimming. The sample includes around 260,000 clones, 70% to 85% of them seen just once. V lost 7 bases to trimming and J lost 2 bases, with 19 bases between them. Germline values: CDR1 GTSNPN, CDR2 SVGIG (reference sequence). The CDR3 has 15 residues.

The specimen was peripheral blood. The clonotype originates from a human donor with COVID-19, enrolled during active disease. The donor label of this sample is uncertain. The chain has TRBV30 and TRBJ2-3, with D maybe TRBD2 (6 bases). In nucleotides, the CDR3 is TGTGCCTCGCCCCTCGGAGGGGAGGTCACAGATACGCAGTATTTT. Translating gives CASPLGGEVTDTQYF.